This is a list of T cell receptor beta chains from one sample in a study of control samples from healthy donors and cancer patients. Sequencing was performed with immunoSEQ multiplex PCR; in TCRdb, only in-frame clones are kept and a portion is missing. The repertoire holds about 93,000 clones, with 88% as singletons. Material for sequencing was blood. The receptors were sampled from a woman in her 70s in good health. Each CDR3 is given with its conserved first and last residue. D genes are given only for firm matches. Only some rows state a clone size, as once, few, many or a class for expanded clones.

>-|TRBV3-1/TRBV3-2|-|TRBJ2-7|15
CASSQAHFSSYEQYF
TGTGCCAGCAGCCAAGCACATTTTAGCTCCTACGAGCAGTACTTC
>few|TRBV5-1|-|TRBJ1-4|16
CASSTRGRSTNEKLFF
TGCGCCAGCAGTACCCGGGGCAGATCAACTAATGAAAAACTGTTTTTT
>-|TRBV4-1|-|TRBJ2-2|16
CASSQAPGANTGELFF
TGCGCCAGCAGCCAAGCTCCCGGAGCGAACACCGGGGAGCTGTTTTTT
>-|TRBV6-5|-|TRBJ2-1|14
CASAVQVLSSEQFF
TGTGCCAGCGCGGTACAGGTTTTGAGCAGTGAGCAGTTCTTC
>-|TRBV5-6|TRBD1|TRBJ2-7|14
CASSPDRGLYEQYF
TGTGCCAGCAGCCCGGACAGGGGGCTCTACGAGCAGTACTTC
>-|TRBV11-2|-|TRBJ2-5|13
CASSLGGRETQYF
TGTGCCAGCAGCTTAGGGGGCAGGGAGACCCAGTACTTC
>-|TRBV12-3/TRBV12-4|-|TRBJ2-3|13
CASSPGLVDTQYF
TGTGCCAGCAGTCCCGGCCTGGTGGATACGCAGTATTTT
>-|TRBV3-1/TRBV3-2|TRBD1|TRBJ1-5|13
CASSPTGVQPQHF
TGTGCCAGCAGCCCCACAGGGGTTCAGCCCCAGCATTTT
>-|TRBV6-6|TRBD2|TRBJ2-7|16
CASSNAGTSVPHEQYF
TGTGCCAGCAGTAACGCAGGGACTAGCGTCCCCCACGAGCAGTACTTC
>few|TRBV12-3/TRBV12-4|-|TRBJ2-1|13
CASRVSSYNEQFF
TGTGCCAGCCGGGTTAGTTCCTACAATGAGCAGTTCTTC
>-|TRBV27|-|TRBJ2-7|15
CASSLSLMGGYEQYF
TGTGCCAGCAGTTTATCGCTCATGGGGGGCTACGAGCAGTACTTC
>-|TRBV5-1|-|TRBJ1-1|17
CASSSPLGTDPGTEAFF
TGCGCCAGCAGCAGCCCGCTTGGGACCGACCCCGGCACTGAAGCTTTCTTT
>-|TRBV7-9|TRBD1|TRBJ1-4|14
CASSRDRANEKLFF
TGTGCCAGCAGCCGGGACAGGGCTAATGAAAAACTGTTTTTT
>-|TRBV21-1|-|TRBJ1-1|13
CASSRYLNTEAFF
TGTGCCAGCAGCAGGTACCTGAACACTGAAGCTTTCTTT
>-|TRBV7-9|TRBD1|TRBJ1-2|15
CASSLDKGAGYGYTF
TGTGCCAGCAGCTTAGATAAGGGGGCTGGCTATGGCTACACCTTC
>-|TRBV7-9|TRBD1|TRBJ2-2|15
CASRSGTGATGELFF
TGTGCCAGCAGGTCCGGGACAGGGGCCACCGGGGAGCTGTTTTTT
>-|TRBV27|-|TRBJ1-1|14
CASSGQGMNTEAFF
TGTGCCAGCAGCGGGCAGGGGATGAACACTGAAGCTTTCTTT
>-|TRBV2|-|TRBJ1-2|13
CASSENRSYGYTF
TGTGCCAGCAGTGAAAACAGGAGCTATGGCTACACCTTC
>-|TRBV7-9|-|TRBJ2-1|15
CASSSSAFSDGEQFF
TGTGCCAGCAGTTCAAGTGCGTTCAGCGATGGGGAGCAGTTCTTC
>-|TRBV5-6|TRBD2|TRBJ2-1|14
CASSWGLADNEQFF
TGTGCCAGCAGCTGGGGACTAGCGGACAATGAGCAGTTCTTC
>once|TRBV19|TRBD1|TRBJ2-7|15
CASSIEGQGAYEQYF
TGTGCCAGTAGTATCGAAGGACAGGGAGCGTACGAGCAGTACTTC
>-|TRBV12-3/TRBV12-4|TRBD1|TRBJ2-7|13
CASSLTGASEQYF
TGTGCCAGCAGCCTTACAGGGGCTAGCGAGCAGTACTTC
>-|TRBV25-1|TRBD2|TRBJ2-1|15
CASSGLAASYNEQFF
TGTGCCAGCAGTGGACTAGCGGCATCCTACAATGAGCAGTTCTTC
>-|TRBV7-3|-|TRBJ2-2|16
CASSGGAPIGTGELFF
TGTGCCAGCAGCGGGGGGGCCCCCATAGGCACCGGGGAGCTGTTTTTT
>-|TRBV5-1|-|TRBJ2-2|13
CASGGAGTGELFF
TGCGCCAGCGGGGGGGCCGGCACCGGGGAGCTGTTTTTT
>-|TRBV4-2|TRBD1|TRBJ2-7|14
CASSQDRSSYEQYF
TGTGCCAGCAGCCAGGACAGGAGCTCCTACGAGCAGTACTTC
>-|TRBV4-1|-|TRBJ1-3|15
CASSQDGLTGNTIYF
TGCGCCAGCAGCCAAGATGGTCTCACTGGAAACACCATATATTTT
>-|TRBV10-1|-|TRBJ2-7|10
CASSVYEQYF
TGCGCCAGCAGTGTCTACGAGCAGTACTTC
>-|TRBV18|TRBD1|TRBJ2-3|15
CASSPTGGSTDTQYF
TGTGCCAGCTCACCGACAGGGGGGAGCACAGATACGCAGTATTTT
>-|TRBV12-3/TRBV12-4|-|TRBJ1-1|13
CASSVGRNTEAFF
TGTGCCAGCAGCGTAGGCCGTAACACTGAAGCTTTCTTT
>-|TRBV7-2|-|TRBJ2-5|15
CASSLADIPQETQYF
TGTGCCAGCAGCTTAGCGGACATACCCCAAGAGACCCAGTACTTC
>-|TRBV6-5|-|TRBJ1-1|13
CASHQGRGSEAFF
TGTGCCAGTCATCAGGGGAGGGGTTCTGAAGCTTTCTTT
>once|TRBV24-1|TRBD1|TRBJ1-2|16
CATSDPPGGQGYGYTF
TGTGCCACCAGTGATCCACCTGGGGGACAGGGCTATGGCTACACCTTC
>-|TRBV5-1|-|TRBJ1-1|15
CASSLEEVGYSEAFF
TGCGCCAGCAGCTTGGAAGAGGTGGGCTACTCTGAAGCTTTCTTT
>few|TRBV6-1|-|TRBJ2-3|15
CASSERWDTTDTQYF
TGTGCCAGCAGTGAAAGGTGGGACACCACAGATACGCAGTATTTT
>-|TRBV5-1|-|TRBJ2-7|12
CASSENDYEQYF
TGCGCCAGCAGTGAGAATGATTACGAGCAGTACTTC
>-|TRBV10-2|TRBD2|TRBJ2-7|14
CASQELAGPYEQYF
TGCGCCAGCCAAGAACTAGCGGGGCCCTACGAGCAGTACTTC
>-|TRBV10-3|TRBD1|TRBJ1-5|14
CAISEGTGNQPQHF
TGTGCCATCAGTGAAGGGACAGGCAATCAGCCCCAGCATTTT